The 30 T cell receptor beta chains reported below all come from one sample, sequenced in a study of HIV-infected patients and healthy controls. From the 5' RACE reads, TCRdb called clonotypes with MiXCR, one entry per CDR3 protein. The top ten hold under 1.5% of the sample, which has about 64,000 distinct CDR3 sequences, over 15% seen once. Material for sequencing was CD4+ T cells from blood. These receptors came from a human donor in good health.

This clonotype was counted only a few times. The V call is TRBV5-1, the J call TRBJ2-3; perhaps TRBD2 as D (6 bases). The CDR3 runs 15 residues. Between the trimmed V and J ends, which lost 0 bases and 2 bases, there was a span of 10 bases. Germline values: CDR1 SGHRS, CDR2 YFSETQ. The CDR3 region has the DNA TGCGCCAGCAGCTTGGAGTCGGGACTCACAGATACGCAGTATTTT. Its translation: CASSLESGLTDTQYF. The full variable domain, its missing parts supplied by reference TRBV5-1 and TRBJ2-3, is KAGVTQTPRYLIKTRGQQVTLSCSPISGHRSVSWYQQTPGQGLQFLFEYFSETQRNKGNFPGRFSGRQFSNSRSEMNVSTLELGDSALYLCASSLESGLTDTQYFGPGTRLTVL.

This clonotype was counted only a few times. The chain employs TRBV3-1 and TRBJ2-7, with 8 bases that match TRBD2. This CDR3 region has 16 residues. CDR1 and CDR2 from the germline V gene are LGHDT and YNNKEL (reference sequence). J was trimmed by 0 bases and V by 1 base; bases with no gene match: 5. The CDR3 DNA reads as TGTGCCAGCAGCCAAGGAGAACTAGCGGTCTCCTACGAGCAGTACTTC. Translation: CASSQGELAVSYEQYF.

This clonotype turned up a few times. The J gene is TRBJ2-1, the V gene TRBV10-3, with D perhaps matching TRBD1 (5 bases). V lost 5 bases and J lost 8, with 10 bases in between. This CDR3 contains 12 residues. Germline V gene lookup returns CDR1 ENHRY and CDR2 SYGVKD. In DNA, the CDR3 is TGTGCCATCAGTAAAGAAGGGGATGAGCAGTTCTTC. Translating gives CAISKEGDEQFF.

CDR3 in DNA: TGCAGTGCTCCGGGGTTGAGTCAGGGGGCATATGAAAAACTGTTTTTT. Translating gives CSAPGLSQGAYEKLFF. This chain links TRBV20-1 with TRBJ1-4; 8 bases line up with TRBD1. V dropped 5 bases and J dropped 6; count of bases not matched to a gene: 14. In germline, CDR1 is DFQATT, CDR2 SNEGSKA (reference sequence). The CDR3 has 16 amino acids.

The chain employs TRBV6-6 and TRBJ2-7; 7 positions match TRBD2. The germline CDR1 and CDR2 sequences are MNHNY and SVGAGI (reference sequence). This CDR3 spans 14 amino acids. V lost 4 bases to trimming and J lost 3 bases; unmatched junction nucleotides: 6. The CDR3 sequence: CASSSNSGVYEQYF. The CDR3 DNA reads TGTGCCAGCAGTTCGAACAGCGGGGTCTACGAGCAGTACTTC.

The V and J genes are TRBV7-2 and TRBJ2-1; possible D gene TRBD1, 5 bases. V was trimmed by 2 bases and J by 5 bases, leaving 13 bases between them. The CDR3 loop spans 15 amino acids. Per the germline V gene, CDR1 is SGHTA and CDR2 is FQGNSA. CDR3 DNA sequence: TGTGCCAGCAGCTTAACGGCAGGGAAGAACAATGAGCAGTTCTTC. This translates into CASSLTAGKNNEQFF.

The CDR3 region is CASSFVERNQPQHF. Written as DNA, the CDR3 is TGTGCCAGCAGTTTTGTAGAGCGCAATCAGCCCCAGCATTTT. This chain links TRBV12-3 or TRBV12-4 with TRBJ1-5; D not certain. The CDR3 length is 14 residues. The V end lost 3 bases, the J end lost 2 bases, and 8 bases lay between the germline ends.

This chain joins TRBV24-1 and TRBJ2-1, with D unresolved. The V and J ends lost 5 bases and 12 bases respectively, with 19 bases between them. Germline CDR1 is KGHDR and CDR2 is SFDVKD. This CDR3 contains 14 residues. CDR3 protein: CATSVPPAYKGQFF. Here the CDR3 DNA reads TGTGCCACCAGTGTCCCCCCGGCCTACAAGGGGCAGTTCTTC.

The chain couples TRBV9 to TRBJ2-2; 8 nucleotides align to TRBD1. CDR3 length: 15 residues. The V gene's germline CDR1 is SGDLS and CDR2 YYNGEE. V was clipped by 4 bases and J by 7 bases; unmatched bases: 9. The CDR3 DNA reads as TGTGCCAGCAGCCTAGCTGGACAGGGCGGCGGGGAGCTGTTTTTT. As protein: CASSLAGQGGGELFF. The full variable domain, with the rest looked up from reference TRBV9 and TRBJ2-2, is DSGVTQTPKHLITATGQRVTLRCSPRSGDLSVYWYQQSLDQGLQFLIQYYNGEERAKGNILERFSAQQFPDLHSELNLSSLELGDSALYFCASSLAGQGGGELFFGEGSRLTVL.

This clonotype was seen ten or more times. The chain joins TRBV7-8 to TRBJ1-1; perhaps TRBD1 as D (5 bases). The V gene's germline CDR1 is SGHVS and CDR2 FQNEAQ. The V gene lost 7 bases and the J gene lost 4 bases, with 22 bases spanning the gap. The CDR3 is made up of 16 amino acids. The CDR3 is CASNFRGVGGITEAFF. The DNA for the CDR3 is TGTGCCAGCAACTTTAGGGGCGTGGGAGGGATCACTGAAGCTTTCTTT.

V is TRBV12-3 or TRBV12-4 and J is TRBJ1-3, with D perhaps TRBD1 (5 bases). The CDR3 length is 15 residues. With 5 bases removed from V and 7 bases from J, the gap between germline ends came to 18 bases. CDR3 residues: CASSLIGTLGNTIYF. The CDR3 coding sequence is TGTGCCAGCAGTCTTATAGGGACTTTAGGGAACACCATATATTTT.

This chain uses TRBV7-2 with TRBJ2-5; TRBD2 aligns across 12 bases. The CDR3 runs 16 residues. Germline V gives CDR1 SGHTA, CDR2 FQGNSA. After removal of 2 bases from V and 2 bases from J, the junction contained 3 bases not matched to a gene. CDR3 DNA: TGTGCCAGCAGCTTAAGTACTAGCGGGGGGCAAGAGACCCAGTACTTC. This codes for CASSLSTSGGQETQYF.

In its sample, this clonotype was seen many times. This chain's CDR3 is CASSDRIRDSSYEQYF. The CDR3 region has the DNA TGTGCCAGCAGCGACCGGATTAGGGACAGCTCCTACGAGCAGTACTTC. This chain joins TRBV5-6 and TRBJ2-7; 7 bases align to TRBD1. The CDR3 is 16 residues long. The J segment lost 0 bases and the V segment lost 4 bases, leaving 10 bases of the junction unmatched. From germline, CDR1 is SGHDT and CDR2 YYEEEE. Based on the CDR3 plus reference TRBV5-6 and TRBJ2-7, the full variable domain is DAGVTQSPTHLIKTRGQQVTLRCSPKSGHDTVSWYQQALGQGPQFIFQYYEEEERQRGNFPDRFSGHQFPNYSSELNVNALLLGDSALYLCASSDRIRDSSYEQYFGPGTRLTVT.

This clonotype was detected only a few times. V gene TRBV20-1 combines with J gene TRBJ2-7; TRBD1 matches 9 bases. In germline, CDR1 is DFQATT, CDR2 SNEGSKA (reference sequence). The CDR3 extends over 15 amino acids. The V segment lost 5 bases and the J segment 4 bases; nucleotides outside the gene matches: 12. This chain's CDR3 is CSAAAGSGTGYEQYF. The CDR3 nucleotides are TGCAGTGCTGCGGCGGGCAGCGGGACAGGGTACGAGCAGTACTTC.

This clonotype was recorded many times. This sequence joins TRBV29-1 and TRBJ1-2; D call uncertain. The CDR3 is 12 amino acids. Germline values: CDR1 SQVTM, CDR2 ANQGSEA. The ends were cut back, 5 bases at V and 1 base at J, with 8 bases in the middle. In DNA form, the CDR3 reads TGCAGCGTTTCTTCCGTTAACTATGGCTACACCTTC. This codes for CSVSSVNYGYTF.

This clonotype was seen ten or more times. The chain is built from TRBV12-5 and TRBJ1-5; a weak D match, TRBD1 (6 bases). The CDR3 runs to 14 residues. Germline V gene sequence: CDR1 LGHNT, CDR2 FRNRAP. V gave up 5 bases and J gave up 6 bases, with 14 bases separating them. This CDR3 is CASGRTGWGQPQHF. In DNA form, the CDR3 reads TGTGCTAGTGGTCGAACAGGGTGGGGTCAGCCCCAGCATTTT.

This chain links TRBV19 with TRBJ1-2; no definite D call. The CDR3 spans 14 residues. V dropped 5 bases and J dropped 0 bases, with 10 bases sitting between them. Germline V CDR1 and CDR2: LNHDA, SQIVND (reference sequence). The CDR3 region has the DNA TGTGCCAGTAGTTCGACACCCACTAACTATGGCTACACCTTC. Protein product: CASSSTPTNYGYTF.

The V gene is TRBV27, the J gene TRBJ1-1, with 9 bases that match TRBD1. This CDR3 contains 16 residues. The junction had 4 bases not matched to a gene; V was cut back by 1 base and J by 1 base. In germline, CDR1 is MNHEY, CDR2 SMNVEV (reference sequence). The DNA for the CDR3 is TGTGCCAGCAGTTTATTGGGACAGGGCCGGAACACTGAAGCTTTCTTT. It codes for CASSLLGQGRNTEAFF.

This clonotype was counted only a few times. The V gene is TRBV24-1, the J gene TRBJ2-6, with 13 bases identical to TRBD2. In germline, CDR1 is KGHDR, CDR2 SFDVKD. The CDR3 totals 20 residues. Unmatched junction bases numbered 9, after V lost 3 bases and J lost 2 bases. CDR3 in amino acids: CATSDHPQLAGGPGANVLTF. The CDR3 DNA sequence: TGTGCCACCAGTGATCACCCCCAACTAGCGGGAGGGCCTGGGGCCAACGTCCTGACTTTC.

This clonotype was seen a handful of times. The V and J genes are TRBV10-3 and TRBJ2-3; perhaps TRBD1 as D (5 bases). V lost 11 bases to trimming and J lost 2 bases, with 17 bases between them. Germline loops: CDR1 ENHRY, CDR2 SYGVKD. The CDR3 has 14 amino acids. The CDR3 spells CASQGRYDTDTQYF. In DNA, the CDR3 is TGTGCCTCCCAGGGCAGGTACGACACAGATACGCAGTATTTT.

This clonotype was found many times. The gene calls are TRBV24-1 and TRBJ2-4, with a weak D call TRBD2 (5 bases). CDR1 is KGHDR and CDR2 is SFDVKD in the germline V gene. CDR3 length: 17 residues. V was cut by 1 base and J by 0 bases, with 12 bases left in between. The CDR3 is CATSDFSRLLAKNIQYF. The CDR3 DNA reads TGTGCCACCAGTGATTTCTCAAGACTACTAGCCAAAAACATTCAGTACTTC.

The chain uses TRBV29-1 and TRBJ1-1; D perhaps matches TRBD1 (6 bases). In germline, CDR1 is SQVTM, CDR2 ANQGSEA. The CDR3 totals 14 residues. The V end was cut by 6 bases, the J end by 1 base, with 15 bases between. The chain's CDR3 is CSVSGHLRNTEAFF. The DNA of the CDR3 is TGCAGCGTATCGGGACACCTTAGGAACACTGAAGCTTTCTTT.

This clonotype was observed many times. The chain joins TRBV7-2 to TRBJ1-2, with D perhaps matching TRBD1 (5 bases). Trimming took off 5 bases at V and 1 base at J, with 14 bases between the two ends. The CDR3 length is 15 residues. Germline assignment: CDR1 SGHTA and CDR2 FQGNSA. In DNA form, the CDR3 reads TGTGCCAGCAGCCCCATGGGGGGGATTAACTATGGCTACACCTTC. Protein: CASSPMGGINYGYTF.

The rearrangement joins TRBV4-1 to TRBJ1-1, with a possible D match to TRBD1 (5 bases). Trimming removed 0 bases at V and 1 base at J, with 18 bases between. This CDR3 is 18 amino acids long. Germline CDR1 reads MGHRA; CDR2 reads YSYEKL. The CDR3 nucleotides read TGCGCCAGCAGCCAAGACCAGGGAGGCTTTGATAGGAACACTGAAGCTTTCTTT. Translating it yields CASSQDQGGFDRNTEAFF.

J is TRBJ2-7 and V is TRBV5-1; D possibly corresponds to TRBD1 (6 bases). The CDR3 runs 14 residues. Germline CDR1 and CDR2: SGHRS and YFSETQ. Trimming left V 2 bases short and J 1 base short, with 10 bases between. CDR3: CASSFLRGSYEQYF. CDR3 DNA: TGCGCCAGCAGCTTTTTAAGGGGGTCCTACGAGCAGTACTTC.

The V and J genes are TRBV19 and TRBJ2-6; D is possibly TRBD2 (7 bases). Germline V gene lookup returns CDR1 LNHDA and CDR2 SQIVND (reference sequence). V lost 5 bases to trimming and J lost 0 bases, with 20 bases between them. The CDR3 spans 19 residues. The CDR3 bases are TGTGCCAGTAGTCCTCGAGGGGGGGCAGCCAGCTCTGGGGCCAACGTCCTGACTTTC. Protein: CASSPRGGAASSGANVLTF. Together with reference TRBV19 and TRBJ2-6, the CDR3 gives the full variable domain: DGGITQSPKYLFRKEGQNVTLSCEQNLNHDAMYWYRQDPGQGLRLIYYSQIVNDFQKGDIAEGYSVSREKKESFPLTVTSAQKNPTAFYLCASSPRGGAASSGANVLTFGAGSRLTVL.

This clonotype was recorded a few times. The V gene is TRBV20-1, the J gene TRBJ1-2; TRBD1 is a possible D gene (5 bases). V was trimmed by 3 bases and J by 2 bases, leaving 7 bases between them. The CDR3 has 12 amino acids. Germline CDR1 and CDR2: DFQATT and SNEGSKA (reference sequence). CDR3 nucleotides: TGCAGTGCTAGGAGACAGAACTATGGCTACACCTTC. This gives the protein CSARRQNYGYTF.

This clonotype was found many times. The chain uses TRBV29-1 and TRBJ1-1; D possibly corresponds to TRBD1 (5 bases). The germline gives CDR1 SQVTM, CDR2 ANQGSEA. The CDR3 extends over 13 amino acids. Trimming took 6 bases from V and 1 from J, leaving 12 bases between them. DNA for the CDR3: TGCAGCGTGCAAGGGGACGGGAACACTGAAGCTTTCTTT. Its translation is CSVQGDGNTEAFF.

This clonotype was detected many times. The genes are TRBV19 and TRBJ1-1; D uncertain. The ends were cut back, 10 bases at V and 2 bases at J, with 20 bases in the middle. This CDR3 spans 15 amino acids. Looked up from germline, CDR1 is LNHDA and CDR2 is SQIVND (reference sequence). CDR3 DNA: TGTGCCACCTCGAGGGTTGAAATGAGTAACACTGAAGCTTTCTTT. Translating gives CATSRVEMSNTEAFF.

Ten or more counts support this clonotype. The chain combines TRBV27 with TRBJ1-1, with D uncertain. The CDR3 sequence is 18 residues long. The V end was cut by 4 bases, the J end by 3 bases, with 24 bases between. Per germline, CDR1 MNHEY and CDR2 SMNVEV (reference sequence). CDR3 protein: CASSSRYRRTDMDTEAFF. In nucleotides, the CDR3 is TGTGCCAGCAGTTCAAGATATCGTCGGACGGATATGGACACTGAAGCTTTCTTT.